This is a list of T cell receptor beta chains from one sample in a study of blood T cell repertoires in COVID-19. Assay used: immunoSEQ multiplex PCR; TCRdb lists only in-frame clones, some missing. The sample consists of about 82,000 clones, approximately 82% of them appearing once. Sequenced material: peripheral blood. These receptors were collected from a woman aged 55-75 years with acute or convalescent COVID-19. Both conserved end residues are part of each CDR3. Each record gives: D gene, J gene, V gene, clone size, CDR3 DNA, CDR3 protein. A D gene is named only where the DNA matches it firmly. Some rows have no size entry. The others give once, few or many, or a class for an expanded clone.

d_call: .; j_call: TRBJ2-7; v_call: TRBV29-1; clone_size: .; cdr3_nt: TGCAGCTTTGGAGGGGGCCAAATTTACGAGCAGTACTTC; cdr3_aa: CSFGGGQIYEQYF
d_call: .; j_call: TRBJ1-2; v_call: TRBV19; clone_size: .; cdr3_nt: TGTGCCAGTAGCAACCCTCTGAGGGTCGGCTACTGGTGGGGCTACACCTTC; cdr3_aa: CASSNPLRVGYWWGYTF
d_call: .; j_call: TRBJ1-2; v_call: TRBV29-1; clone_size: .; cdr3_nt: TGCAGCGTTAACGGCAGGGAGGATGGCTACACCTTC; cdr3_aa: CSVNGREDGYTF
d_call: TRBD2; j_call: TRBJ2-3; v_call: TRBV5-1; clone_size: .; cdr3_nt: TGCGCCAGCAGCTTGTCCAGAACTAGCGGGGGGACCTCTAGCACAGATACGCAGTATTTT; cdr3_aa: CASSLSRTSGGTSSTDTQYF
d_call: TRBD1; j_call: TRBJ1-2; v_call: TRBV5-5; clone_size: .; cdr3_nt: TGTGCCAGCAGCGGTGGGACAGGGGCCTATGTTGGCTACACCTTC; cdr3_aa: CASSGGTGAYVGYTF
d_call: TRBD2; j_call: TRBJ2-7; v_call: TRBV3-1/TRBV3-2; clone_size: .; cdr3_nt: TGTGCCAGCGGACGGCGGGAGGGCCTTCTCGAGCAGTACTTC; cdr3_aa: CASGRREGLLEQYF
d_call: .; j_call: TRBJ1-2; v_call: TRBV6-5; clone_size: .; cdr3_nt: TGTGCCAGCAGTTCCGGTGAAGTGCACAGGGACTATGGCTACACCTTC; cdr3_aa: CASSSGEVHRDYGYTF
d_call: TRBD2; j_call: TRBJ2-2; v_call: TRBV6-2/TRBV6-3; clone_size: .; cdr3_nt: TGTGCCAGCAGTTACCGAGGACTAGCGGGGGGTTTTGGCGGGGAGCTGTTTTTT; cdr3_aa: CASSYRGLAGGFGGELFF
d_call: .; j_call: TRBJ1-2; v_call: TRBV13; clone_size: .; cdr3_nt: TGTGCCAGCAGCAAAAACGCAGGGGCGGACTATGGCTACACCTTC; cdr3_aa: CASSKNAGADYGYTF
d_call: TRBD2; j_call: TRBJ2-7; v_call: TRBV5-1; clone_size: .; cdr3_nt: TGCGCCAGCAGCGGCTCTAGCGGGGGGTCCTACGAGCAGTACTTC; cdr3_aa: CASSGSSGGSYEQYF
d_call: TRBD2; j_call: TRBJ2-1; v_call: TRBV6-5; clone_size: .; cdr3_nt: TGTGCCAGCAGGAACCGACGGGGGGAAGGGAATGAGCAGTTCTTC; cdr3_aa: CASRNRRGEGNEQFF
d_call: TRBD1; j_call: TRBJ1-6; v_call: TRBV10-3; clone_size: .; cdr3_nt: TGTGCCATCAGTGAGTCGGGACAGACGTCGGCACCTGTTAATTCACCCCTCCACTTT; cdr3_aa: CAISESGQTSAPVNSPLHF
d_call: .; j_call: TRBJ1-5; v_call: TRBV28; clone_size: few; cdr3_nt: TGTGCCAGCTTACAAGTCAATCAGCCCCAGCATTTT; cdr3_aa: CASLQVNQPQHF
d_call: TRBD1; j_call: TRBJ1-1; v_call: TRBV7-9; clone_size: .; cdr3_nt: TGTGCCAGCAGCTTAACTACAGGGGGAACTGAAGCTTTCTTT; cdr3_aa: CASSLTTGGTEAFF
d_call: TRBD2; j_call: TRBJ2-2; v_call: TRBV7-7; clone_size: .; cdr3_nt: TGTGCTAGCAGCTCGACTAGCGGGAGAGAGCCCGGGGAGCTGTTTTTT; cdr3_aa: CASSSTSGREPGELFF
d_call: .; j_call: TRBJ2-2; v_call: TRBV7-9; clone_size: few; cdr3_nt: TGTGCCAGCAGCCCCTACGGCGGGGAGGACGGGGAGCTGTTTTTT; cdr3_aa: CASSPYGGEDGELFF
d_call: TRBD2; j_call: TRBJ2-1; v_call: TRBV11-3; clone_size: .; cdr3_nt: TGTGCCAGCAGCGAAAGACTAGCGGGAGGGATCTACAATGAGCAGTTCTTC; cdr3_aa: CASSERLAGGIYNEQFF
d_call: .; j_call: TRBJ1-1; v_call: TRBV7-9; clone_size: .; cdr3_nt: TGTGCCAGCAGCTTCGGGGGGGACACTGAAGCTTTCTTT; cdr3_aa: CASSFGGDTEAFF
d_call: .; j_call: TRBJ1-2; v_call: TRBV7-2; clone_size: .; cdr3_nt: TGTGCCAGCAGCCCCGTGGCAGGGAAGAATGGCTACACCTTC; cdr3_aa: CASSPVAGKNGYTF
d_call: .; j_call: TRBJ1-2; v_call: TRBV6-1; clone_size: .; cdr3_nt: TGTGCCAGCAGTGAAGCACAACAGGGTTTTTATGGCTACACCTTC; cdr3_aa: CASSEAQQGFYGYTF
d_call: .; j_call: TRBJ1-2; v_call: TRBV3-1/TRBV3-2; clone_size: .; cdr3_nt: TGTGCCAGCAGCCCCCGGAGGAGGGATGGCTACACCTTC; cdr3_aa: CASSPRRRDGYTF
d_call: TRBD2; j_call: TRBJ2-7; v_call: TRBV10-2; clone_size: .; cdr3_nt: TGCGCCAGCAGGGCCGTGGTAGCGGGACTATACTTC; cdr3_aa: CASRAVVAGLYF
d_call: .; j_call: TRBJ1-5; v_call: TRBV11-1; clone_size: .; cdr3_nt: TGTGCCAGCAGCCCCGACAGAAATCAGCCCCAGCATTTT; cdr3_aa: CASSPDRNQPQHF
d_call: TRBD2; j_call: TRBJ2-7; v_call: TRBV6-5; clone_size: .; cdr3_nt: TGTGCCAGCAGTTACTCGTCTTCTAGCGGGCAGTACTTC; cdr3_aa: CASSYSSSSGQYF
d_call: TRBD1; j_call: TRBJ1-2; v_call: TRBV9; clone_size: .; cdr3_nt: TGTGCCAGCAGCGGAATGGTAAGAGGTATCGACAGGGCAGCGAGCTACACCTTC; cdr3_aa: CASSGMVRGIDRAASYTF
d_call: .; j_call: TRBJ1-5; v_call: TRBV19; clone_size: few; cdr3_nt: TGTGCCAGTAGTATAGCCCAGGGGAATCAGCCCCAGCATTTT; cdr3_aa: CASSIAQGNQPQHF
d_call: .; j_call: TRBJ2-7; v_call: TRBV7-8; clone_size: few; cdr3_nt: TGTGCCAGCAGCTTAGGAGGGCCCAACGAGCAGTACTTC; cdr3_aa: CASSLGGPNEQYF
d_call: TRBD2; j_call: TRBJ2-5; v_call: TRBV2; clone_size: few; cdr3_nt: TGTGCCAGCGGGAGCCCGACTAGCGGGAGATTAGTTTTAGAGACCCAGTACTTC; cdr3_aa: CASGSPTSGRLVLETQYF
d_call: TRBD2; j_call: TRBJ2-7; v_call: TRBV10-3; clone_size: .; cdr3_nt: TGTGCCATCGAGGGGAGGGGCTACGAGCAGTACTTC; cdr3_aa: CAIEGRGYEQYF
d_call: TRBD2; j_call: TRBJ2-1; v_call: TRBV5-6; clone_size: .; cdr3_nt: TGTGCCAGCAGCTTTAGCGGGAGCTACAATGAGCAGTTCTTC; cdr3_aa: CASSFSGSYNEQFF
d_call: .; j_call: TRBJ1-1; v_call: TRBV7-2; clone_size: few; cdr3_nt: TGTGCCAGCAGCTTAGAACCGGGAAGGGTAAACACTGAAGCTTTCTTT; cdr3_aa: CASSLEPGRVNTEAFF